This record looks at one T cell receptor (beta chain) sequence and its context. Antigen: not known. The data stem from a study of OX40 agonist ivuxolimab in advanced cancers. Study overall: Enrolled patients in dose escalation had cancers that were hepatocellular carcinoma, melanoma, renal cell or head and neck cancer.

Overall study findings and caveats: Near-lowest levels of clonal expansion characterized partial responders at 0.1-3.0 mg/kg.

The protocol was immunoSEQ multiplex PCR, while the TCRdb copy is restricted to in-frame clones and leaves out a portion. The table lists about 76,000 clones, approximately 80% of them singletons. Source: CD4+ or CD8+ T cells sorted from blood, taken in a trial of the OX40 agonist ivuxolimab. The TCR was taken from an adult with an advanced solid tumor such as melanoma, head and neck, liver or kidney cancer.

CDR3 in DNA: TGTGCCATCACCATGAGGGGTTCCGGGGAGCTGTTTTTT. This translates into CAITMRGSGELFF. V gene TRBV10-3 combines with J gene TRBJ2-2; the D call may be TRBD1 or TRBD2 (5 bases each). Trimming removed 7 bases from V and 6 bases from J, with 12 bases in between. Germline V gene lookup returns CDR1 ENHRY and CDR2 SYGVKD. The CDR3 has 13 amino acids.